This T cell receptor (beta chain) was obtained from a study (dated by TCRdb to the mid-2010s). For the wider study: The study investigated the origins of HIV persistence in individuals who naturally controlled HIV infection.

Based on its abundance in the sample, this clonotype is medium-sized (0.01 to 0.1%). This receptor's antigen is unknown. No much larger clonotype is one base removed from it; base qualities were not supplied. According to the germline V gene, CDR1 reads SQVTM and CDR2 reads ANQGSEA. From its cysteine to its phenylalanine, the CDR3 spans 14 amino acids. Only the CDR3 DNA is retained, 42 bases long and in frame from the first base. Trimming removed 0 bases from V and 7 bases from J; the gene matches leave 6 bases unexplained. Library preparation used 5' RACE. Instrument on record: Illumina HiSeq 2000. The public reads were reprocessed in TCRdb via fastp at Q25 and MiXCR, keeping in-frame beta chains. Here each entry gathers all rows of one CDR3 protein and keeps the most common genes and DNA. The sample profile shows 310 or so distinct CDR3 sequences; around 6% of them were found once. The ten largest clones represent just over 50% of the sample.

Here the chain combines TRBV29-1 and TRBJ1-2; 9 bases in the junction line up with TRBD1. Sequencing input: effector memory T cells from blood PBMCs. The sample's cell subset or site, from its label and the paper: effector memory CD4+ T cells. The source is a male donor with HIV. The nucleotides read TGCAGCGTTGAAGAGTACGGGACAGGGCCTGGCTACACCTTC. Translated, it gives CSVEEYGTGPGYTF.